These T cell receptor beta chains were read from a single sample in a study of blood T cell repertoires in COVID-19. Sequencing used immunoSEQ multiplex PCR; TCRdb keeps in-frame clones, though not all of them. The sample carries a few hundred thousand clones, about 89% recorded once. The sample consisted of PBMCs or T cells enriched from blood (not recorded which). Source of these receptors: a woman aged 25 to 39 who had recovered from COVID-19. The CDR3 runs from the conserved cysteine through the conserved F or W. D genes are given only for firm matches. The size of a clone is reported for some rows only, either as once, few or many, or as a class for expanded clones.

j_call: TRBJ2-7; clone_size: NA; cdr3_length: 15; d_call: NA; v_call: TRBV25-1; cdr3_nt: TGTGCCAGCAGTTCGGACTCCCACCGTATCTACGAGCAGTACTTC; cdr3_aa: CASSSDSHRIYEQYF
j_call: TRBJ2-1; clone_size: NA; cdr3_length: 15; d_call: TRBD1; v_call: TRBV6-4; cdr3_nt: TGTGCCAGCAGTGACCGGGACAGGGGCTACAATGAGCAGTTCTTC; cdr3_aa: CASSDRDRGYNEQFF
j_call: TRBJ2-1; clone_size: NA; cdr3_length: 16; d_call: TRBD2; v_call: TRBV2; cdr3_nt: TGTGCCAGCAGTGGAGGCCGACTAGCGGGGGACAATGAGCAGTTCTTC; cdr3_aa: CASSGGRLAGDNEQFF
j_call: TRBJ1-1; clone_size: NA; cdr3_length: 14; d_call: TRBD1; v_call: TRBV30; cdr3_nt: TGTGCCTGGAGTGGGGACAGGGGGCGGGATGAAGCTTTCTTT; cdr3_aa: CAWSGDRGRDEAFF
j_call: TRBJ1-1; clone_size: NA; cdr3_length: 15; d_call: TRBD1; v_call: TRBV9; cdr3_nt: TGTGCCAGCAGCAAATTCGACAGGGCGAACACTGAAGCTTTCTTT; cdr3_aa: CASSKFDRANTEAFF
j_call: TRBJ1-4; clone_size: NA; cdr3_length: 15; d_call: NA; v_call: TRBV5-1; cdr3_nt: TGCGCCAGCAGCTTAGGGGGGGCGAAGGATGAAAAACTGTTTTTT; cdr3_aa: CASSLGGAKDEKLFF
j_call: TRBJ1-2; clone_size: few; cdr3_length: 14; d_call: NA; v_call: TRBV28; cdr3_nt: TGTGCCAGCAGTTTGGGTCTCAGGGACTATGGCTACACCTTC; cdr3_aa: CASSLGLRDYGYTF
j_call: TRBJ1-4; clone_size: NA; cdr3_length: 13; d_call: TRBD1; v_call: TRBV19; cdr3_nt: TGTGCCAGTACGGCGACAGGGAATGAAAAACTGTTTTTT; cdr3_aa: CASTATGNEKLFF
j_call: TRBJ1-4; clone_size: NA; cdr3_length: 14; d_call: TRBD1; v_call: TRBV7-8; cdr3_nt: TGTGCCAGCAGCTTTTCAGGGACAGAGGAAAAACTGTTTTTT; cdr3_aa: CASSFSGTEEKLFF
j_call: TRBJ2-1; clone_size: NA; cdr3_length: 17; d_call: NA; v_call: TRBV4-3; cdr3_nt: TGCGCCAGCAGCCAATCCTCGACTAGAAACTCCTACAATGAGCAGTTCTTC; cdr3_aa: CASSQSSTRNSYNEQFF
j_call: TRBJ1-5; clone_size: NA; cdr3_length: 13; d_call: NA; v_call: TRBV7-2; cdr3_nt: TGTGCCAGCAGCCGCGGGACTTCTCAGCCCCAGCATTTT; cdr3_aa: CASSRGTSQPQHF
j_call: TRBJ2-1; clone_size: NA; cdr3_length: 16; d_call: TRBD2; v_call: TRBV18; cdr3_nt: TGTGCCAGCTCACCGGGACTAGCGGGAGCAAACAATGAGCAGTTCTTC; cdr3_aa: CASSPGLAGANNEQFF
j_call: TRBJ1-4; clone_size: NA; cdr3_length: 13; d_call: NA; v_call: TRBV7-2; cdr3_nt: TGTGCCAGCTCCCTCGGGATTAATGAAAAACTGTTTTTT; cdr3_aa: CASSLGINEKLFF
j_call: TRBJ2-5; clone_size: NA; cdr3_length: 18; d_call: TRBD2; v_call: TRBV18; cdr3_nt: TGTGCCAGCTCACCAGGCCTAGCGGGACTGGCCAGGCAAGAGACCCAGTACTTC; cdr3_aa: CASSPGLAGLARQETQYF
j_call: TRBJ1-5; clone_size: NA; cdr3_length: 15; d_call: NA; v_call: TRBV6-2/TRBV6-3; cdr3_nt: TGTGCCAGCAGTTACGGGGGGAGGGGCAATCAGCCCCAGCATTTT; cdr3_aa: CASSYGGRGNQPQHF
j_call: TRBJ1-2; clone_size: NA; cdr3_length: 15; d_call: NA; v_call: TRBV4-1; cdr3_nt: TGCGCCAGCAGCCAAGAATCAACAGGTGGATATGGCTACACCTTC; cdr3_aa: CASSQESTGGYGYTF
j_call: TRBJ2-1; clone_size: once; cdr3_length: 15; d_call: NA; v_call: TRBV5-1; cdr3_nt: TGCGCCAGCAGCTTATACGGGAACTCGTACAATGAGCAGTTCTTC; cdr3_aa: CASSLYGNSYNEQFF
j_call: TRBJ1-5; clone_size: NA; cdr3_length: 17; d_call: NA; v_call: TRBV28; cdr3_nt: TGTGCCAGCAGTTACCTGACAGGAGAGGGTAGCAATCAGCCCCAGCATTTT; cdr3_aa: CASSYLTGEGSNQPQHF
j_call: TRBJ2-7; clone_size: NA; cdr3_length: 13; d_call: TRBD2; v_call: TRBV7-8; cdr3_nt: TGTGCCAGCAGCCATAGCGGGAGGGGCGAGCAGTACTTC; cdr3_aa: CASSHSGRGEQYF
j_call: TRBJ2-1; clone_size: NA; cdr3_length: 16; d_call: NA; v_call: TRBV27; cdr3_nt: TGTGCCAGCAGTTTATATTCCGGGACAAGCTACAATGAGCAGTTCTTC; cdr3_aa: CASSLYSGTSYNEQFF
j_call: TRBJ1-2; clone_size: NA; cdr3_length: 16; d_call: NA; v_call: TRBV3-1/TRBV3-2; cdr3_nt: TGTGCCAGCAGTCCTCAAAGAGATTCGAGTTACTATGGCTACACCTTC; cdr3_aa: CASSPQRDSSYYGYTF
j_call: TRBJ2-7; clone_size: few; cdr3_length: 15; d_call: NA; v_call: TRBV6-5; cdr3_nt: TGTGCCAGCAGACGCCGGGACTTCCCCGACTACGAGCAGTACTTC; cdr3_aa: CASRRRDFPDYEQYF
j_call: TRBJ2-1; clone_size: NA; cdr3_length: 14; d_call: NA; v_call: TRBV3-1/TRBV3-2; cdr3_nt: TGTGCCAGCAGCCCGACTAGTCGGTACAATGAGCAGTTCTTC; cdr3_aa: CASSPTSRYNEQFF
j_call: TRBJ2-6; clone_size: few; cdr3_length: 16; d_call: NA; v_call: TRBV28; cdr3_nt: TGTGCCAGCAGCCGCGGACTTATCTCTGGGGCCAACGTCCTGACTTTC; cdr3_aa: CASSRGLISGANVLTF
j_call: TRBJ2-1; clone_size: NA; cdr3_length: 15; d_call: NA; v_call: TRBV27; cdr3_nt: TGTGCCAGCACCGTTGGGGCGGCTCACTACAATGAGCAGTTCTTC; cdr3_aa: CASTVGAAHYNEQFF
j_call: TRBJ1-5; clone_size: NA; cdr3_length: 15; d_call: NA; v_call: TRBV28; cdr3_nt: TGTGCCAGCAGACTAGGCGGTGAATTCAATCAGCCCCAGCATTTT; cdr3_aa: CASRLGGEFNQPQHF
j_call: TRBJ2-3; clone_size: NA; cdr3_length: 15; d_call: TRBD2; v_call: TRBV9; cdr3_nt: TGTGCCAGCAGCGTTTCCGGGACTAGCGGGTATACGCAGTATTTT; cdr3_aa: CASSVSGTSGYTQYF
j_call: TRBJ1-5; clone_size: NA; cdr3_length: 19; d_call: TRBD1; v_call: TRBV7-2; cdr3_nt: TGTGCCAGCAGCTTACAAAAAAGGACAGGGGATCGGAGCAATCAGCCCCAGCATTTT; cdr3_aa: CASSLQKRTGDRSNQPQHF
j_call: TRBJ1-4; clone_size: NA; cdr3_length: 15; d_call: TRBD1; v_call: TRBV5-5; cdr3_nt: TGTGCCAGCAGTCCTACCGGGACAGGGCGGGAAAAACTGTTTTTT; cdr3_aa: CASSPTGTGREKLFF
j_call: TRBJ2-5; clone_size: NA; cdr3_length: 15; d_call: TRBD1; v_call: TRBV5-1; cdr3_nt: TGCGCCAGCAGCTCTGGCCCGGGACAGCAAGAGACCCAGTACTTC; cdr3_aa: CASSSGPGQQETQYF
j_call: TRBJ1-1; clone_size: NA; cdr3_length: 17; d_call: NA; v_call: TRBV4-1; cdr3_nt: TGCGCCAGCAGCCAAGATGCCCTCGCAGGGCGTGACACTGAAGCTTTCTTT; cdr3_aa: CASSQDALAGRDTEAFF
j_call: TRBJ1-1; clone_size: NA; cdr3_length: 16; d_call: NA; v_call: TRBV9; cdr3_nt: TGTGCCAGCAGTGAGACAGGTGGAGCCCATAACACTGAAGCTTTCTTT; cdr3_aa: CASSETGGAHNTEAFF
j_call: TRBJ2-7; clone_size: NA; cdr3_length: 15; d_call: TRBD2; v_call: TRBV19; cdr3_nt: TGTGCCAGTAGGGTTAGCGGGAGTATGGCCTACGAGCAGTACTTC; cdr3_aa: CASRVSGSMAYEQYF
j_call: TRBJ2-3; clone_size: NA; cdr3_length: 15; d_call: TRBD2; v_call: TRBV5-4; cdr3_nt: TGTGCCAGCAGCTTGTGGGCTAGCGGGGTGGATACGCAGTATTTT; cdr3_aa: CASSLWASGVDTQYF
j_call: TRBJ1-1; clone_size: NA; cdr3_length: 13; d_call: TRBD1; v_call: TRBV30; cdr3_nt: TGTGCCTGGAGCCGGGGGACAGCGATTGAAGCTTTCTTT; cdr3_aa: CAWSRGTAIEAFF
j_call: TRBJ1-1; clone_size: NA; cdr3_length: 14; d_call: NA; v_call: TRBV4-3; cdr3_nt: TGCGCCAGCAGCCAAGACAGGGAGGACACTGAAGCTTTCTTT; cdr3_aa: CASSQDREDTEAFF
j_call: TRBJ1-5; clone_size: once; cdr3_length: 11; d_call: TRBD1; v_call: TRBV28; cdr3_nt: TGTGCCAGCAGTCTGACAGGGGTAAAGCATTTT; cdr3_aa: CASSLTGVKHF
j_call: TRBJ1-4; clone_size: NA; cdr3_length: 16; d_call: NA; v_call: TRBV15; cdr3_nt: TGTGCCACCAACTCCGGAGGGTGGGGAACTAATGAAAAACTGTTTTTT; cdr3_aa: CATNSGGWGTNEKLFF
j_call: TRBJ1-3; clone_size: NA; cdr3_length: 16; d_call: NA; v_call: TRBV28; cdr3_nt: TGTGCCAGCAGTTACCACAGGTCTCTAGGTGGAAACACCATATATTTT; cdr3_aa: CASSYHRSLGGNTIYF
j_call: TRBJ2-3; clone_size: NA; cdr3_length: 15; d_call: TRBD2; v_call: TRBV9; cdr3_nt: TGTGCCAGCAGCGTGACTAGCGGGTCCACAGATACGCAGTATTTT; cdr3_aa: CASSVTSGSTDTQYF
j_call: TRBJ1-2; clone_size: NA; cdr3_length: 14; d_call: TRBD1; v_call: TRBV28; cdr3_nt: TGTGCCACATGTGTCCAGGGGGCGTTCTATGGCTACACCTTC; cdr3_aa: CATCVQGAFYGYTF
j_call: TRBJ1-2; clone_size: NA; cdr3_length: 14; d_call: NA; v_call: TRBV28; cdr3_nt: TGTGCCAGCAGTTTGAATAGAGGAGGAGGTGGCTACACCTTC; cdr3_aa: CASSLNRGGGGYTF
j_call: TRBJ2-7; clone_size: NA; cdr3_length: 14; d_call: TRBD1; v_call: TRBV27; cdr3_nt: TGTGCCAGCACCGGGACAGGGAGCTCCTACGAGCAGTACTTC; cdr3_aa: CASTGTGSSYEQYF